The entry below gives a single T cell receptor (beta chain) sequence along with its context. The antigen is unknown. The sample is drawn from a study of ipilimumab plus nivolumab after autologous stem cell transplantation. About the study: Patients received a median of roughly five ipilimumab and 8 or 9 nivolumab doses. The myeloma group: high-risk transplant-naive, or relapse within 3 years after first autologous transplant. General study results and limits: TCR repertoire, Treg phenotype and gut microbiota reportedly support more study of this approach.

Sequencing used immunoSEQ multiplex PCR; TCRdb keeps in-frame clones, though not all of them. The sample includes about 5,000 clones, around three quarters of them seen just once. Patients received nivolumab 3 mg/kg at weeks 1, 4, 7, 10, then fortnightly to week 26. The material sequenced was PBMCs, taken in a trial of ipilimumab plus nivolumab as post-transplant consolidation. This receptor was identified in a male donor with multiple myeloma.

The CDR3 loop reads CASSRETQGPGGYTF. CDR3 DNA: TGCGCCAGCAGCCGAGAGACACAGGGTCCTGGGGGCTACACCTTC. The chain has TRBV4-3 and TRBJ1-2; possibly TRBD1 for D (6 bases). Trimming removed 4 bases at V and 8 bases at J, with 20 bases between. This CDR3 is 15 amino acids long. Germline loops: CDR1 LGHNA, CDR2 YSLEER.